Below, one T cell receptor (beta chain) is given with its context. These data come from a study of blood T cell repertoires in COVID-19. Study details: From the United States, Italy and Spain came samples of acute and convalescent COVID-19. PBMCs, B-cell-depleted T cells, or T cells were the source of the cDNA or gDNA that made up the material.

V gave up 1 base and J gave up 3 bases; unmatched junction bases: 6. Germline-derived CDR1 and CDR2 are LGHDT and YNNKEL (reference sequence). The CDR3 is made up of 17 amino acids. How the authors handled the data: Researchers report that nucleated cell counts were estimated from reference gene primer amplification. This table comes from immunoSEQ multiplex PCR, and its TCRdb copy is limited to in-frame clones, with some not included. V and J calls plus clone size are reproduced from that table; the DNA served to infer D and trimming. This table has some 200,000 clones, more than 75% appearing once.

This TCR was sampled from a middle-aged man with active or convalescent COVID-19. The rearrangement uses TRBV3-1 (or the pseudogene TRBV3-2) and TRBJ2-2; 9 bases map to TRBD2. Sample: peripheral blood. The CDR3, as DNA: TGTGCCAGCAGCCAAGCTAGCGGGACCTCGTACACCGGGGAGCTGTTTTTT. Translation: CASSQASGTSYTGELFF.